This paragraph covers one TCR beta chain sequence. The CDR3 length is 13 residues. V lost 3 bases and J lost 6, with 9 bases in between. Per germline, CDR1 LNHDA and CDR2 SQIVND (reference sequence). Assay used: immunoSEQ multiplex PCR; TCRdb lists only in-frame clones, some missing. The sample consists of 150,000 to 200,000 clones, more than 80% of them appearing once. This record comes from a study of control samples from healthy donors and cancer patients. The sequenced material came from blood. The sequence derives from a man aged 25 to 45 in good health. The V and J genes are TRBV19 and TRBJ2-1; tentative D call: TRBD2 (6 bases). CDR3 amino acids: CASSILLANEQFF. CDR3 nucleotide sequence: TGTGCCAGTAGTATTTTACTAGCCAATGAGCAGTTCTTC. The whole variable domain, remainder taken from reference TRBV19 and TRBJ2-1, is DGGITQSPKYLFRKEGQNVTLSCEQNLNHDAMYWYRQDPGQGLRLIYYSQIVNDFQKGDIAEGYSVSREKKESFPLTVTSAQKNPTAFYLCASSILLANEQFFGPGTRLTVL.